Listed below are T cell receptor beta chains from one sample, sequenced in a study of T-cell memory formation after mild COVID-19. Using its own MiXCR run on the 5' RACE reads, TCRdb lists one record per CDR3 protein. This sample has fewer than 700,000 distinct CDR3 sequences; around 17% occur once, and the top ten carry approximately 12%. The sequenced sample was PBMCs or a T cell subset sorted from them (not recorded which). Source of these receptors: an adult woman who had mild COVID-19 (a few samples of this study predate the infection). Cell type and time point are not known. The CDR3 runs from the conserved cysteine through the conserved F or W. The order of the fields is V gene, D gene, J gene, clone size, CDR3 protein, CDR3 DNA. The D gene is left open where the match is weak. Expanded clones are given a class, and other clones once, few, many or no size at all.

>TRBV4-1|TRBD2|TRBJ2-2|-
CASSQDERGATNTGELFF
TGCGCCAGCAGCCAAGATGAGCGGGGGGCTACGAACACCGGGGAGCTGTTTTTT
>TRBV5-1|-|TRBJ2-7|few
CASSLGTEGHEQYF
TGCGCCAGCAGCTTGGGGACAGAGGGCCACGAGCAGTACTTC
>TRBV5-6|TRBD1|TRBJ2-7|few
CASSRLDRDSYEQYF
TGTGCCAGCAGCCGCCTCGACAGGGACTCCTACGAGCAGTACTTC
>TRBV19|TRBD2|TRBJ2-3|few
CASSRGLADASTDTQYF
TGTGCCAGTAGTCGGGGACTAGCGGACGCTAGCACAGATACGCAGTATTTT
>TRBV20-1|-|TRBJ2-1|-
CSARGATTYNEQFF
TGCAGTGCTAGAGGGGCGACAACCTACAATGAGCAGTTCTTC
>TRBV14|-|TRBJ2-1|many
CASSLSYEQFF
TGTGCCAGCAGCCTTAGCTATGAGCAGTTCTTC
>TRBV12-5|TRBD1|TRBJ2-7|-
CASGLVIRDRGSYEQYF
TGTGCTAGTGGTTTGGTAATTAGGGACAGGGGGTCCTACGAGCAGTACTTC
>TRBV29-1|-|TRBJ1-1|few
CSAEDLDWGTEAFF
TGCAGCGCAGAGGATTTGGATTGGGGCACTGAAGCTTTCTTT
>TRBV5-1|TRBD1|TRBJ2-1|few
CASSFVGQGAYEQFF
TGCGCCAGCAGCTTCGTGGGACAGGGGGCCTATGAGCAGTTCTTC
>TRBV19|-|TRBJ2-2|once
CASSIWRTDTGELFF
TGTGCCAGTAGTATTTGGCGGACAGATACCGGGGAGCTGTTTTTT
>TRBV7-2|-|TRBJ2-7|many
CASSRGGTYEQYF
TGTGCCAGCAGTCGTGGGGGAACCTACGAGCAGTACTTC
>TRBV29-1|-|TRBJ1-2|-
CSVEVQGGGYTF
TGCAGCGTTGAGGTTCAGGGTGGCGGCTACACCTTC
>TRBV6-2/TRBV6-3|TRBD2|TRBJ2-2|-
CASSYPLVAGTNTGELFF
TGTGCCAGCAGTTACCCTTTGGTAGCGGGGACGAACACCGGGGAGCTGTTTTTT
>TRBV10-3|-|TRBJ2-1|many
CAISERPEQQFF
TGTGCCATCAGTGAGAGGCCCGAGCAGCAGTTCTTC
>TRBV30|-|TRBJ2-7|-
CAWSLVTGYEQYF
TGTGCCTGGAGCCTAGTCACAGGGTACGAGCAGTACTTC
>TRBV9|-|TRBJ2-1|-
CASSVAVGRRGTYNEQFF
TGTGCCAGCAGCGTAGCTGTCGGGCGCCGTGGAACCTACAATGAGCAGTTCTTC
>TRBV27|-|TRBJ2-5|few
CASSLSYRALETQYF
TGTGCCAGCAGTTTATCGTACAGAGCCCTAGAGACCCAGTACTTC
>TRBV11-3|-|TRBJ1-3|-
CASSLWTARGNTIYF
TGTGCCAGCAGCTTGTGGACAGCTCGGGGAAACACCATATATTTT
>TRBV7-2|-|TRBJ1-2|-
CASSPYIETNYGYTF
TGTGCCAGCAGCCCGTATATAGAAACTAACTATGGCTACACCTTC
>TRBV14|-|TRBJ1-6|-
CASSQRVRSPLHF
TGTGCCAGCAGCCAAAGGGTTCGATCACCCCTCCACTTT
>TRBV20-1|-|TRBJ1-5|-
CSARDSGNQPQHF
TGCAGTGCTAGAGATTCGGGCAATCAGCCCCAGCATTTT
>TRBV7-2|-|TRBJ2-5|-
CASSLGGPRETQYF
TGTGCCAGCAGCTTGGGGGGTCCCAGAGAGACCCAGTACTTC
>TRBV24-1|TRBD1|TRBJ2-1|few
CATSDSGTGGNEQFF
TGTGCCACCAGTGACTCCGGGACAGGGGGAAATGAGCAGTTCTTC
>TRBV5-5|-|TRBJ1-1|-
CASSSTPIQGQAEAFF
TGTGCCAGCAGCTCTACCCCTATACAGGGTCAGGCTGAAGCTTTCTTT
>TRBV7-2|TRBD2|TRBJ2-7|-
CASSTDSSGSPYEQYF
TGTGCCAGCAGCACAGACTCCAGCGGGAGTCCCTACGAGCAGTACTTC
>TRBV5-1|TRBD2|TRBJ2-3|few
CASSAGLAGDTQYF
TGCGCCAGCAGCGCGGGACTAGCGGGAGATACGCAGTATTTT
>TRBV7-2|-|TRBJ2-3|-
CASSLSPGPSGTQYF
TGTGCCAGCAGCTTATCCCCAGGACCGTCGGGTACGCAGTATTTT
>TRBV24-1|-|TRBJ2-3|-
CATRQGTESSTDTQYF
TGTGCCACCAGGCAAGGGACCGAGAGCTCTACAGATACGCAGTATTTT
>TRBV12-3/TRBV12-4|-|TRBJ1-6|-
CASSVRRGVNSPLHF
TGTGCCAGCAGTGTAAGAAGAGGGGTAAATTCACCCCTCCACTTT
>TRBV28|-|TRBJ2-1|-
CASSRLDLNYNEQFF
TGTGCCAGCAGTAGATTAGATTTGAACTACAATGAGCAGTTCTTC
>TRBV10-3|TRBD1|TRBJ2-3|few
CAISQGQGSTDTQYF
TGTGCCATCAGCCAGGGACAGGGGAGCACAGATACGCAGTATTTT
>TRBV12-3/TRBV12-4|TRBD1|TRBJ2-7|once
CASRGTGVHEQYF
TGTGCCAGCAGGGGGACAGGGGTCCACGAGCAGTACTTC
>TRBV7-2|-|TRBJ1-2|few
CASSLTGVDSTF
TGTGCCAGCAGCTTAACGGGGGTTGATTCCACCTTC
>TRBV12-3/TRBV12-4|TRBD1|TRBJ1-2|-
CASSVTGTGWNYGYTF
TGTGCCAGCAGTGTAACCGGGACAGGTTGGAACTATGGCTACACCTTC
>TRBV9|-|TRBJ2-1|-
CASSVGRPAPNNEQFF
TGTGCCAGCAGCGTAGGGCGGCCCGCCCCTAACAATGAGCAGTTCTTC
>TRBV27|-|TRBJ1-1|many
CASSLSWQGPEAFF
TGTGCCAGCAGTTTATCCTGGCAGGGGCCCGAAGCTTTCTTT
>TRBV12-3/TRBV12-4|-|TRBJ2-1|few
CASSPSGRGLNNEQFF
TGTGCCAGCAGCCCCTCAGGGCGGGGGCTGAACAATGAGCAGTTCTTC
>TRBV19|-|TRBJ2-5|-
CASSFRDTRQETQYF
TGTGCCAGTAGTTTTCGGGACACCCGGCAAGAGACCCAGTACTTC